Listed here is a single TCR beta chain. With 7 bases clipped from V and 4 bases from J, the junction kept 6 bases outside the gene matches. This CDR3 region has 12 residues. Germline CDR1 reads SQVTM; CDR2 reads ANQGSEA. This sample stems from a study of cytomegalovirus exposure and HLA in healthy donors. Primers for the PCR totalled 60 Vbeta and 13 Jbeta. TCRdb's table, derived via immunoSEQ multiplex PCR, lists solely in-frame clones and lacks some. The sample lists around 200,000 clones, about 88% occurring once. This sequence joins TRBV29-1 and TRBJ2-5, with 7 bases identical to TRBD1. The clonotype originates from a woman in her twenties or thirties in good health and CMV-seronegative. The sequencing sample was made of PBMCs. The CDR3 bases are TGCAGCGGCCGAACAGGGGCAGAGACCCAGTACTTC. Residues: CSGRTGAETQYF.